Reported below is one T cell receptor beta chain. Its matching antigen is unknown. Described time point: blood 4 weeks post-SBRT, at nephrectomy. Treatment defined: 15 Gy SBRT to primary tumor, nephrectomy 4 weeks later. Nephrectomy followed 15 Gy stereotactic body radiation by 4 weeks. The tumor was a clear cell renal cell carcinoma. V was pared by 1 base and J by 4 bases, with 14 bases between. Germline V gene lookup returns CDR1 MNHNS and CDR2 SASEGT. This CDR3 spans 15 amino acids. The method was immunoSEQ multiplex PCR; TCRdb's version includes in-frame clones alone and lacks a portion of them. The sample gives about 90,000 clones, 84% of which show up once; approximately 7.3% is in the top ten. The data were taken from a study of radiation and T cells in renal cell carcinoma. Whole-study findings and limits: Top tumor clonotypes rose in blood 2 weeks post-radiation, then contracted.

Sequences were derived from blood, sampled from a patient whose treatment included radiotherapy and nephrectomy. This TCR was sampled from a man aged 55 to 70 with renal cell carcinoma. The chain combines TRBV6-1 with TRBJ2-7; maybe TRBD2 (6 bases). This CDR3 reads CASSEGGSGDYEQYF. DNA for the CDR3: TGTGCCAGCAGTGAAGGGGGTAGCGGAGATTACGAGCAGTACTTC.